A single sample is the source of the 5 T cell receptor beta chains below, sequenced in a study of CD8 T cells in Susac syndrome. RNA amounts of about 0.5 to 1 ug underwent reverse transcription with random hexamers. In TCRdb, the immunoSEQ multiplex PCR reads were re-called with MiXCR into one record per CDR3 protein. This sample has approximately 210,000 distinct CDR3 sequences, with around 93% found just once. What was sequenced was CD4+ T cells from PBMCs. The receptor source for this set is a human donor with Susac syndrome.

The rearrangement uses TRBV3-1 and TRBJ2-7; D assignment may be TRBD1 or TRBD2 (6 bases each). CDR1 is LGHDT and CDR2 is YNNKEL in the germline V gene (reference sequence). V was trimmed by 5 bases and J by 3 bases, leaving 20 bases between them. The CDR3 loop spans 16 amino acids. CDR3 nucleotide sequence: TGTGCCAGCAGCTCCTCGAAAACAGGGAGGATCTACGAGCAGTACTTC. Its translation: CASSSSKTGRIYEQYF.

The chain uses TRBV25-1 and TRBJ2-7; no firm D call. CDR3 length: 11 residues. The V gene lost 7 bases and the J gene lost 5 bases, with 9 bases spanning the gap. The germline CDR1 and CDR2 sequences are MGHDK and SYGVNS. The CDR3, as DNA: TGTGCCAGCACCCTGAATAACGAGCAGTACTTC. Residues: CASTLNNEQYF.

This chain links TRBV30 with TRBJ1-1; 9 bases match TRBD1. Trimming cost V 2 bases and J 4 bases; bases outside gene matches: 5. The CDR3 extends over 14 amino acids. The germline V gene has CDR1 GTSNPN and CDR2 SVGIG (reference sequence). The CDR3 region has the DNA TGTGCCTGGAGTACAGGGGGCTTGGGCACTGAAGCTTTCTTT. This sequence encodes CAWSTGGLGTEAFF.

This chain joins TRBV7-3 and TRBJ2-1; D is ambiguous. Trimming left V 2 bases short and J 4 bases short, with 12 bases between. This CDR3 spans 15 amino acids. Germline CDR1 and CDR2: SGHTA and FQGTGA. DNA for the CDR3: TGTGCCAGCAGCTTAGATGTGCAGAATTACAATGAGCAGTTCTTC. This encodes CASSLDVQNYNEQFF.

This chain links TRBV5-1 with TRBJ2-1; 8 bases line up with TRBD1. Germline V gives CDR1 SGHRS, CDR2 YFSETQ. V shed 0 bases and J 0 bases; nucleotides not matched to a gene: 2. This CDR3 is 16 amino acids long. In nucleotides, the CDR3 is TGCGCCAGCAGCTTGGTTGGGACAGGCTCCTACAATGAGCAGTTCTTC. Translating it yields CASSLVGTGSYNEQFF.